The TCR beta chain described here comes from a study of identical twins. General study points: Researchers caution that invariant MAIT and iNKT cells could partly confound zero-insertion analyses. Researchers reported excess low generation probability among twin-shared out-of-frame alpha sequences. In beta out-of-frame sequences, the excess sharing between twins was weaker.

On this clonotype: Its antigen is still unknown.

CDR3 length: 14 amino acids. Germline CDR1 SQVTM, CDR2 ANQGSEA. V gave up 5 bases and J gave up 4 bases; unmatched junction bases: 11. The authors used template switching to add a universal primer site and gave cDNA unique molecular identifiers. TCRdb redid the calling of the 5' RACE reads with MiXCR, one entry per CDR3 protein. The sample includes 450,000 or so distinct CDR3 sequences, 12% to 15% of them seen just once. The data were also submitted as part of a second study, on yellow fever vaccine responses in identical twins.

The J gene is TRBJ2-7, the V gene TRBV29-1; TRBD2 agrees at 7 bases. The clonotype was recovered from a woman aged 18-29 years in good health. The specimen was CD4+ T cells sorted from blood. CDR3 loop: CSVLGGLLDYEQYF. Written as DNA, the CDR3 is TGCAGCGTTCTGGGGGGGTTACTGGATTACGAGCAGTACTTC.